This TCR beta chain emerged from a study of T cells after yellow fever vaccination. MiXCR was run by TCRdb on the 5' RACE reads, yielding one entry per CDR3 protein. The data show about 330,000 distinct CDR3 sequences, with roughly 3.9% seen just once and around 24% held by the top ten. Whole-study findings and limits: Though weaker, the secondary response peaked faster, on day 5 versus 15. Most primary-vaccination clones recurred post-booster (approximately 95% CD4, around 86% CD8).

CDR1 and CDR2 (germline): SGHKS, YYEKEE (reference sequence). The CDR3 loop spans 15 amino acids. V shed 0 bases and J shed 0 bases, with 4 bases lying between them. Remarks on this clonotype: Its antigen is not identified.

The sequence was obtained from a man aged 18-30 years who received the YFV17D yellow fever vaccine. Sequencing used PBMCs, obtained 5 days after the yellow fever booster vaccination. The rearrangement joins TRBV5-5 to TRBJ1-6, with no clear D. CDR3 loop: CASSLGYSYNSPLHF. The CDR3, as DNA: TGTGCCAGCAGCTTGGGATACTCCTATAATTCACCCCTCCACTTT.